Each of the 14 T cell receptor beta chains below was sequenced from the same sample in a study of radiotherapy plus CTLA-4 blockade in lung cancer. Clones were read by immunoSEQ multiplex PCR, and TCRdb kept only the in-frame ones, dropping some. The top ten clones hold approximately 3.3% of a sample with about 48,000 clones, 75% to 85% of them seen once. The material sequenced was peripheral blood, taken from a patient treated with radiotherapy plus ipilimumab. These receptors were taken from a human donor with non-small cell lung cancer who had stable disease on radiotherapy plus ipilimumab.

The chain couples TRBV7-2 to TRBJ2-5, with 8 bases that match TRBD2. The better agreement between TRBJ2-7 and the DNA end casts doubt on the J call. The length of the CDR3 is 14 residues. The germline V gene encodes CDR1 SGHTA and CDR2 FQGNSA. The CDR3 loop is CASSASGRGYEQYF. In nucleotides, the CDR3 is TGTGCCAGCAGCGCCAGCGGGAGAGGATACGAGCAGTACTTC.

This chain joins TRBV28 and TRBJ2-7; D ambiguous. Germline V gives CDR1 MDHEN, CDR2 SYDVKM. V lost 2 bases to trimming and J lost 3 bases, with 8 bases between them. The CDR3 covers 13 residues. CDR3 residues: CASSLGNFYEQYF. The CDR3 DNA reads as TGTGCCAGCAGTTTAGGCAATTTCTACGAGCAGTACTTC.

This chain connects TRBV5-1 to TRBJ2-3; TRBD2 aligns across 7 bases. There are 14 residues in the CDR3. Per germline, CDR1 SGHRS and CDR2 YFSETQ. V lost 4 bases to trimming and J lost 2 bases; unmatched junction nucleotides: 4. CDR3 sequence: CASSAGVSTDTQYF. In DNA, the CDR3 is TGCGCCAGCAGCGCGGGAGTTTCCACAGATACGCAGTATTTT. Drawing the rest from reference TRBV5-1 and TRBJ2-3, the complete variable domain is KAGVTQTPRYLIKTRGQQVTLSCSPISGHRSVSWYQQTPGQGLQFLFEYFSETQRNKGNFPGRFSGRQFSNSRSEMNVSTLELGDSALYLCASSAGVSTDTQYFGPGTRLTVL.

The chain recombines TRBV18 with TRBJ2-3; D is possibly TRBD2 (5 bases). The CDR3 consists of 13 residues. Trimming shortened V by 4 bases and J by 2 bases, and 7 bases separated the two germline ends. CDR1 KGHSH and CDR2 LQKENI come from the germline V gene. The CDR3 DNA reads TGTGCCAGCTCACGGGAGAACACAGATACGCAGTATTTT. Protein product: CASSRENTDTQYF.

V is TRBV5-1 and J is TRBJ2-7; 8 bases fit TRBD1. V gave up 4 bases and J gave up 6 bases; unmatched junction bases: 12. Germline values: CDR1 SGHRS, CDR2 YFSETQ. This CDR3 contains 15 residues. The CDR3 spells CASSERQGSRGEQYF. CDR3 nucleotide sequence: TGCGCCAGCAGCGAGAGACAGGGGTCAAGGGGCGAGCAGTACTTC.

The chain employs TRBV4-3 and TRBJ2-1, with TRBD2 identical over 7 bases. Germline V gene data show CDR1 as LGHNA and CDR2 as YSLEER. This CDR3 is 18 amino acids long. V dropped 4 bases and J dropped 2; count of bases not matched to a gene: 14. CDR3 sequence (DNA): TGCGCCAGCAGCCTCACCCGACAAGGAAGCGGGGCCTACAATGAGCAGTTCTTC. Amino acids: CASSLTRQGSGAYNEQFF.

The chain couples TRBV6-1 to TRBJ1-2; TRBD1 might be the D (5 bases). The CDR3 is 14 residues long. V was clipped by 7 bases and J by 4 bases, with 16 bases between them. Germline CDR1 MNHNS, CDR2 SASEGT. The CDR3: CASKGGGVSYGYTF. CDR3 bases: TGTGCCAGCAAAGGCGGGGGAGTCAGCTATGGCTACACCTTC.

The genes are TRBV18 and TRBJ2-7; D gene unclear. The V and J ends lost 5 bases and 1 base respectively, with 12 bases between them. Germline V gene sequence: CDR1 KGHSH, CDR2 LQKENI. The CDR3 sequence is 14 residues long. The CDR3 here is CASSASRGSYEQYF. The CDR3 DNA is TGTGCCAGCTCAGCTTCCCGCGGATCCTACGAGCAGTACTTC.

Only a few counts were recorded for this clone. CDR3 amino acids: CASSQDGLAQETQYF. The CDR3 nucleotides read TGTGCCAGCAGCCAAGACGGGTTAGCCCAAGAGACCCAGTACTTC. The chain couples TRBV14 to TRBJ2-5; D call uncertain. In germline, CDR1 is SGHDN, CDR2 FVKESK. The CDR3 length is 15 residues. V was cut by 0 bases and J by 1 base, with 9 bases left in between.

The V call is TRBV11-2, the J call TRBJ1-2; possible D gene TRBD1, 6 bases. The germline CDR1 and CDR2 sequences are SGHAT and FQNNGV. The V and J ends lost 3 bases and 3 bases respectively, with 17 bases between them. The CDR3 length is 16 residues. CDR3 bases: TGTGCCAGCAGCTTCAACTCCAGGGGAGAGGACTATGGCTACACCTTC. Its translation is CASSFNSRGEDYGYTF.

The chain combines TRBV9 with TRBJ2-1, with TRBD2 as a possible D gene (5 bases). The CDR3 totals 16 residues. CDR1 and CDR2 from the germline V gene are SGDLS and YYNGEE. V was shortened by 0 bases and J by 8 bases, with 18 bases between the two germline ends. CDR3: CASSVVGRAETDEQFF. As DNA, the CDR3 is TGTGCCAGCAGCGTAGTAGGGCGGGCCGAAACCGATGAGCAGTTCTTC.

This sequence joins TRBV9 and TRBJ2-2, with 7 positions matching TRBD1. Germline lookup yields CDR1 SGDLS and CDR2 YYNGEE. The CDR3 length is 15 residues. With 3 bases clipped from V and 6 bases from J, the junction kept 8 bases outside the gene matches. The CDR3 spells CASSGRQGNAGELFF. The DNA of the CDR3 is TGTGCCAGCAGCGGTCGACAGGGTAACGCCGGGGAGCTGTTTTTT.

CDR3 in amino acids: CASSGRAGGLSNQPQHF. In DNA, the CDR3 is TGCGCCAGCAGCGGGAGGGCAGGGGGCTTGAGCAATCAGCCCCAGCATTTT. This chain links TRBV5-1 with TRBJ1-5; TRBD1 matches at 8 bases. With 4 bases clipped from V and 1 base from J, the junction kept 10 bases outside the gene matches. This CDR3 contains 17 residues. Germline V lookup: CDR1 SGHRS, CDR2 YFSETQ.

The chain is built from TRBV7-2 and TRBJ2-7; maybe TRBD2 (5 bases). Germline loops: CDR1 SGHTA, CDR2 FQGNSA. The CDR3 runs to 13 residues. The V and J ends lost 2 bases and 2 bases respectively, with 7 bases between them. The CDR3 loop reads CASSLRAAYEQYF. CDR3 DNA sequence: TGTGCCAGCAGCTTACGAGCGGCCTACGAGCAGTACTTC.